The T cell receptor beta chain described here comes from a study of sequential checkpoint blockade in melanoma. Study context: Randomization was 1:1 between first-line nivolumab→ipilimumab and ipilimumab→nivolumab.

The CDR3 has 14 amino acids. J lost 6 bases, V lost 5 bases, and 8 bases had no gene match. Germline CDR1 MNHNS, CDR2 SASEGT. Treatment given: randomized to nivolumab then ipilimumab (arm A) or the reverse (arm B). Profiling relied on immunoSEQ multiplex PCR, and the TCRdb table lists in-frame clones only, not all of them. The sample contains roughly 20,000 clones, approximately 78% of which appear only once. This TCR was recovered from a human donor with melanoma. V and J are TRBV6-1 and TRBJ2-5; 8 nucleotides match TRBD2. Sequencing used CD8+ T cells sorted from blood (inferred from file names), obtained from a patient given nivolumab and ipilimumab in sequence. CDR3 loop: CASSLTGRGKTQYF. As DNA, the CDR3 is TGTGCCAGCAGTTTAACCGGGAGGGGAAAGACCCAGTACTTC.